The present T cell receptor beta chain was sequenced within a study of T cell repertoires in cytomegalovirus infection. Study-wide context: CMV epitopes that were recently identified and HLA-C-restricted were used alongside well-studied HLA-B-restricted ones.

Each CDR3 protein gets one entry after TCRdb re-called the reads with MiXCR. Of some 500,000 distinct CDR3 sequences in the sample, just under 40% were seen once. This clonotype was seen only a few times. Its antigen is undetermined. Trimming cost V 5 bases and J 3 bases; bases outside gene matches: 8. This CDR3 has 16 amino acids. Germline lookup yields CDR1 SEHNR and CDR2 FQNEAQ (reference sequence). This chain uses TRBV7-9 with TRBJ2-3; the match to TRBD1 covers 10 bases. This clonotype was obtained from a human donor in good health (CMV status not recorded). Some clones in this sample may be carry-over from other donors' samples. The specimen comprised cultured PBMCs, sampled from culture after CMV antigen stimulation. In DNA form, the CDR3 reads TGTGCCAGCAGCCGTGGACAGGGGGGTTGGACAGATACGCAGTATTTT. Residues: CASSRGQGGWTDTQYF.